This T cell receptor beta chain stems from a study of blood T cell repertoires in COVID-19. Study context: Material from acute and convalescent COVID-19 was sourced from the United States, Italy and Spain. From T cells, B-cell-depleted T cells, or PBMCs came the material, which was cDNA or gDNA.

In the authors' workflow: Using reference gene primer amplification, nucleated cell counts were estimated. Using immunoSEQ multiplex PCR, the repertoire was profiled, and TCRdb retains in-frame clones only, with some absent. V, J and clone size reflect that table, while D and trimming were determined from the DNA. Seen here are some 65,000 clones, about 86% observed once, and the top ten hold approximately 15%. Enrolled during active infection, Seattle patients were then followed longitudinally. The sequencing input was peripheral blood. The receptor was derived from a man aged 35-49 years with COVID-19, enrolled during active disease.

This chain's CDR3 is CASSAGTGSRAFF. As DNA, the CDR3 is TGTGCCAGTAGTGCCGGGACAGGGTCCCGAGCTTTCTTT. This chain uses TRBV19 with TRBJ1-1; the match to TRBD1 covers 9 bases. V lost 5 bases to trimming and J lost 10 bases; unmatched junction nucleotides: 8. The germline CDR1 and CDR2 sequences are LNHDA and SQIVND (reference sequence). CDR3 length: 13 amino acids. The complete variable domain, with remaining parts taken from reference TRBV19 and TRBJ1-1, reads DGGITQSPKYLFRKEGQNVTLSCEQNLNHDAMYWYRQDPGQGLRLIYYSQIVNDFQKGDIAEGYSVSREKKESFPLTVTSAQKNPTAFYLCASSAGTGSRAFFGQGTRLTVV.